Detailed here is one TCR beta chain. Its antigen is currently not known. Per-base quality was not reported, and no clone a single base away is much larger than it. In the first month after transplant, blood samples were collected up to 4 times, and after that at least monthly when available. The data belong to a study of graft-versus-host responses after intestinal transplantation (dated by TCRdb to 2020 to 2023). Study-wide context: Multivisceral, liver-intestinal, or isolated intestinal transplants were received by the recipients. Rather than going through the commercial service, samples from a few later patients were sequenced in-house on an Illumina MiSeq and processed with MiXCR. A cohort of approximately 24 intestinal transplant recipients, including one retransplant, was enrolled, and a few patients lacking pretransplant specimens were excluded. Donor T cell macrochimerism was defined as a peak of at least 4% donor T cells among recipient peripheral blood mononuclear cells. All recipients received anti-thymocyte globulin induction followed by maintenance tacrolimus and steroids for 3 to 4 years. After intestinal transplantation, graft-versus-host and host-versus-graft alloreactive T cell clones were followed in the graft, circulation and bone marrow using bulk TCR-beta CDR3 sequencing. Alloreactive clones were identified by sequencing pre-transplant mixed lymphocyte reaction products and comparing these products with unstimulated pre-transplant donor and recipient T cells.

Results the study describes overall, beyond this receptor: Peak levels of circulating GvH clones were associated with declines in HvG clones early after transplant. GvH clones were detected in recipient bone marrow, and some of these GvH clones were observed earlier in ileal mucosa or blood, consistent with an intestinal mucosal origin. Patients with donor T cell macrochimerism had high GvH to HvG T cell clonal ratios in their allografts. The conclusions were limited by the relatively low number and heterogeneity of the intestinal transplant patients.

The CDR3, from cysteine to phenylalanine, totals 13 residues. Only CDR3 DNA is held: 39 bases, read in frame from base 1. The V and J ends are trimmed by 1 base and 6 bases, leaving 10 bases between them. The germline V gene encodes CDR1 SGHDT and CDR2 YYEEEE. Library method: the immunoSEQ multiplex PCR assay. High-throughput TCR-beta CDR3 sequencing of genomic DNA from most patients was performed by Adaptive Biotechnologies. Regarding the original processing steps: Adaptive's ImmunoSEQ software was the source of the TCR sequencing data for 15 to 20 patients, while three other patients were processed with MiXCR and VDJtools. CDR3 nucleotide sequences shared between donor and recipient were removed because their origin could not be assigned. To count as alloreactive, a clone needed at least 2-fold expansion over unstimulated cells and a minimum CFSE-low frequency of 0.002% (template counts) or 0.001% (read counts). Clones were considered mappable if detected in sequenced pre-transplant spleen, lymph node, or MLR CFSE-low populations of the donor or recipient. The cumulative frequency of alloreactive clones was calculated as a percentage of all sequences, weighted by copy number. Entries here come from immuneACCESS through TCRdb and include only in-frame sequences with V and J called. Some clones fail to appear in such tables; in the studies checked, an unresolved V gene covers under half of the shortfall, and the cause of the remainder is unknown. Clone size and V and J calls were adopted from that table, with D and trimming inferred from the DNA. In this sample the table shows over 10,000 clones, just under 85% of which occur a single time. About 23% of the sample goes to the ten largest clones.

The chain was built from TRBV5-6 and TRBJ1-1, with the D gene uncertain. The receptor was isolated from a human patient who received an intestinal transplant, so some T cells may come from the graft donor. The input for sequencing was PBMCs, taken after intestinal transplantation. Here is the DNA: TGTGCCAGCAGCTTGTCCGGGATAGCTGAAGCTTTCTTT. The resulting protein is CASSLSGIAEAFF.